This T cell receptor (beta chain) was obtained from a study of regulatory T cells in long-lasting Graves disease. General study findings and limits: Graves' patients with persistent disease showed TCR diversity lower than patients newly diagnosed.

Library construction for TCR beta used iRepertoire HTBI primers and Arm-PCR of CDR3 regions. TCRdb re-derived calls from the multiplex PCR reads in MiXCR, one entry per CDR3 protein. Found here are over 450,000 distinct CDR3 sequences, 20% to 25% of them singletons; the top ten hold roughly 7%. The CDR3 totals 15 residues. Germline CDR1 reads SGHRS; CDR2 reads YFSETQ. V dropped 4 bases and J dropped 3; count of bases not matched to a gene: 5. This clonotype was detected a few times. What it binds is unknown. Documented time point: persistent/refractory GD, antithyroid drugs over 5 years with positive TRAb. The authors made the TCR library using RNA they extracted from PBMCs.

The sequence was collected from a female donor with Graves disease. The rearrangement uses TRBV5-1 and TRBJ1-2; TRBD1 aligns across 11 bases. The sample was peripheral blood mononuclear cells (PBMCs), taken when the disease was refractory, from a patient treated with antithyroid drugs. This chain's CDR3 is CASSSGTGGYYGYTF. The CDR3 coding sequence is TGCGCCAGCAGCAGCGGGACAGGGGGTTACTATGGCTACACCTTC. Drawing the rest from reference TRBV5-1 and TRBJ1-2, the complete variable domain is KAGVTQTPRYLIKTRGQQVTLSCSPISGHRSVSWYQQTPGQGLQFLFEYFSETQRNKGNFPGRFSGRQFSNSRSEMNVSTLELGDSALYLCASSSGTGGYYGYTFGSGTRLTVV.